One sample yielded the 28 T cell receptor beta chains listed below, sequenced in a study of cytomegalovirus exposure and HLA in healthy donors. PCR involved 60 Vbeta and 13 Jbeta primers. Only in-frame clones appear in the TCRdb table, and some are missing; sequencing was by immunoSEQ multiplex PCR. The sample records roughly 190,000 clones, approximately 75% being singletons. The sequenced material came from PBMCs. These receptor sequences come from a man younger than 40 in good health and CMV-seropositive.

This sequence joins TRBV19 and TRBJ2-1, with a possible D match to TRBD2 (5 bases). V was pared by 7 bases and J by 5 bases, with 18 bases between. From germline, CDR1 is LNHDA and CDR2 SQIVND (reference sequence). The CDR3 contains 15 residues. CDR3 in amino acids: CASNRARGSDNEQFF. The CDR3 region has the DNA TGTGCCAGTAACCGCGCCCGCGGGTCAGACAATGAGCAGTTCTTC.

This clone has a handful of counts. The chain couples TRBV9 to TRBJ2-7; 7 bases fit TRBD1. There are 16 residues in the CDR3. After removal of 2 bases from V and 4 bases from J, the junction contained 12 bases not matched to a gene. The germline CDR1 and CDR2 sequences are SGDLS and YYNGEE. Written as DNA, the CDR3 is TGTGCCAGCAGCGTTGGGGCGGTTACAGGGGTATACGAGCAGTACTTC. Residues: CASSVGAVTGVYEQYF.

This chain uses TRBV4-2 with TRBJ1-4; TRBD1 matches 9 bases. Germline CDR1 reads LGHNA; CDR2 reads YNFKEQ. Losses at the gene ends were 5 bases for V and 7 bases for J; bases not matched to a gene: 8. CDR3 length: 15 residues. The CDR3 DNA sequence: TGTGCCAGCAGCACCCGGACAGGGGAGATTGAAAAACTGTTTTTT. Translating it yields CASSTRTGEIEKLFF.

The rearrangement joins TRBV4-3 to TRBJ2-7; D unresolved. V was clipped by 2 bases and J by 4 bases, with 12 bases between them. There are 14 residues in the CDR3. CDR1 and CDR2 (germline): LGHNA, YSLEER. The CDR3 DNA follows: TGCGCCAGCAGCCAAAAGACTGACCTTTACGAGCAGTACTTC. Translated: CASSQKTDLYEQYF.

In DNA form, the CDR3 reads TGTGCCAGTAGGCAGGGGGCCGGCTATGGCTACACCTTC. The encoded protein is CASRQGAGYGYTF. V gene TRBV6-5 combines with J gene TRBJ1-2; 8 positions agree with TRBD1. This CDR3 has 13 amino acids. Germline lookup yields CDR1 MNHEY and CDR2 SVGAGI. The V segment lost 9 bases and the J segment 4 bases; nucleotides outside the gene matches: 7.

V gene TRBV15 combines with J gene TRBJ1-2, with a weak D call TRBD1 (5 bases). Per germline, CDR1 LNHNV and CDR2 YYDKDF (reference sequence). V was clipped by 0 bases and J by 5 bases, with 10 bases between them. The length of the CDR3 is 14 residues. CDR3 residues: CATSRDQAGYGYTF. The CDR3 DNA reads TGTGCCACCAGCAGAGATCAGGCAGGGTATGGCTACACCTTC.

The chain carries TRBV28 and TRBJ1-5; a weak D match, TRBD1 (5 bases). The V gene lost 4 bases and the J gene lost 2 bases, with 12 bases spanning the gap. This CDR3 is built from 15 residues. Germline V gene sequence: CDR1 MDHEN, CDR2 SYDVKM. The CDR3 protein is CASSSVGRGNQPQHF. CDR3 nucleotide sequence: TGTGCCAGCAGTTCGGTAGGCAGGGGCAATCAGCCCCAGCATTTT.

CDR3 sequence (DNA): TGTGCCACCGGGCGCGGGGGGCGCGGGAAGAACACTGAAGCTTTCTTT. It translates to CATGRGGRGKNTEAFF. The V gene is TRBV15, the J gene TRBJ1-1, with D maybe TRBD1 (6 bases). V lost 8 bases and J lost 1, with 20 bases in between. Germline CDR1 is LNHNV and CDR2 is YYDKDF (reference sequence). The CDR3 length is 16 residues.

The CDR3: CASSYSRQGYNEQFF. CDR3 in DNA: TGTGCCAGCAGTTACTCGAGACAGGGGTACAATGAGCAGTTCTTC. V gene TRBV6-5 combines with J gene TRBJ2-1, with 8 bases identical to TRBD1. CDR1 is MNHEY and CDR2 is SVGAGI in the germline V gene. V lost 0 bases, J lost 4 bases, and 2 bases stayed unmatched. The CDR3 spans 15 residues.

This clone has just a few counts. The gene calls are TRBV5-8 and TRBJ2-7, with TRBD2 identical over 8 bases. CDR3 size: 14 residues. The V gene end was trimmed by 1 base and the J gene end by 3 bases; junction bases not matched to a gene: 3. CDR1 is SGHTS and CDR2 is YDEGEE in the germline V gene. CDR3 coding DNA: TGTGCCAGCAGCTTGACCCTAGCGGGCTACGAGCAGTACTTC. Encoded protein: CASSLTLAGYEQYF.

This clone was picked up one time. V gene TRBV2 combines with J gene TRBJ1-1; D ambiguous. Germline V gene sequence: CDR1 SNHLY, CDR2 FYNNEI. The CDR3 spans 13 residues. Between the trimmed V and J ends, which lost 7 bases and 4 bases, there was a span of 13 bases. The CDR3 protein is CASIEESGTEAFF. For the CDR3, the DNA is TGTGCCAGCATAGAGGAATCGGGCACTGAAGCTTTCTTT.

J is TRBJ2-3 and V is TRBV5-4; possibly TRBD2 for D (6 bases). V was clipped by 0 bases and J by 5 bases, with 13 bases between them. Germline-derived CDR1 and CDR2 are SGHNT and YYREEE (reference sequence). The CDR3 consists of 15 residues. CDR3 residues: CASSLVGRRGDTQYF. The CDR3 bases are TGTGCCAGCAGCTTGGTAGGTCGGCGGGGAGATACGCAGTATTTT.

The sample holds a few counts of this clone. The junction shows a germline mismatch at one end, possibly a read error. The chain joins TRBV7-9 to TRBJ2-7; weak D call: TRBD1 (6 bases). Germline assignment: CDR1 SEHNR and CDR2 FQNEAQ (reference sequence). The CDR3 extends over 15 amino acids. The CDR3 here is CSSSLETGYTYEQYF. The CDR3, as DNA: TGTTCCAGCAGCTTAGAAACAGGGTATACCTACGAGCAGTACTTC.

This clone appeared a single time. The chain recombines TRBV9 with TRBJ1-3; 7 bases line up with TRBD1. Germline CDR1 SGDLS, CDR2 YYNGEE. This CDR3 comprises 16 residues. Trimming cost V 3 bases and J 2 bases; bases outside gene matches: 8. This CDR3 is CASSAAGQLAGNTIYF. CDR3 coding DNA: TGTGCCAGCAGCGCGGCGGGACAGTTAGCTGGAAACACCATATATTTT.

The chain has TRBV5-1 and TRBJ2-2; TRBD1 might be the D (6 bases). The CDR3 consists of 13 residues. With 6 bases removed from V and 4 bases from J, the gap between germline ends came to 10 bases. Germline CDR1 and CDR2: SGHRS and YFSETQ. This CDR3 is CASTQGSTGELFF. For the CDR3, the DNA is TGCGCCAGCACTCAGGGGTCCACCGGGGAGCTGTTTTTT. Full variable domain (rest looked up from reference TRBV5-1 and TRBJ2-2): KAGVTQTPRYLIKTRGQQVTLSCSPISGHRSVSWYQQTPGQGLQFLFEYFSETQRNKGNFPGRFSGRQFSNSRSEMNVSTLELGDSALYLCASTQGSTGELFFGEGSRLTVL.

The chain couples TRBV11-2 to TRBJ2-7; 13 nucleotides match TRBD2. There are 19 residues in the CDR3. Germline trimming cut 2 bases from V and 2 bases from J; bases unmatched to any gene: 12. Germline CDR1 SGHAT, CDR2 FQNNGV. The CDR3 loop is CASSLKRLAGGAGAYEQYF. CDR3 in DNA: TGTGCCAGCAGCTTAAAACGACTAGCGGGGGGCGCGGGGGCCTACGAGCAGTACTTC.

The chain links TRBV9 to TRBJ2-5; no reliable D call. This CDR3 spans 13 amino acids. V lost 2 bases and J 2 bases, leaving 7 bases between the germline ends. Germline loops: CDR1 SGDLS, CDR2 YYNGEE. The CDR3 region is CASSVGQQETQYF. The CDR3 DNA is TGTGCCAGCAGCGTTGGCCAGCAAGAGACCCAGTACTTC.

CDR3 protein: CASSQRTSGSGETQYF. The CDR3 DNA reads as TGTGCCAGCAGCCAACGGACTAGCGGGAGTGGTGAGACCCAGTACTTC. The gene calls are TRBV4-2 and TRBJ2-5; 13 bases align to TRBD2. The trim removed 2 bases at V and 5 bases at J, leaving 5 bases unmatched. There are 16 residues in the CDR3. Germline loops: CDR1 LGHNA, CDR2 YNFKEQ.

The rearrangement uses TRBV4-1 and TRBJ2-1; 11 bases line up with TRBD2. This CDR3 has 18 amino acids. Germline trimming cut 6 bases from V and 6 bases from J; bases unmatched to any gene: 16. CDR1 and CDR2 (germline): MGHRA, YSYEKL. The CDR3 reads CASRKSGALAGGGNEQFF. In nucleotides, the CDR3 is TGCGCCAGCAGGAAAAGTGGGGCTCTAGCGGGAGGTGGCAATGAGCAGTTCTTC.

J is TRBJ2-7 and V is TRBV5-1; 11 bases line up with TRBD1. J gave up 0 bases and V 4 bases, and 9 bases lay outside the gene matches. This CDR3 is built from 17 residues. Germline loops: CDR1 SGHRS, CDR2 YFSETQ. In DNA, the CDR3 is TGCGCCAGCAGCCTCCCGGCTGGGACAGGGGGCTCCTACGAGCAGTACTTC. Translated, it gives CASSLPAGTGGSYEQYF.

The chain carries TRBV6-6 and TRBJ1-1, with 7 bases aligning to TRBD1. CDR1 MNHNY and CDR2 SVGAGI come from the germline V gene (reference sequence). The CDR3 runs 13 residues. V trimming: 2 bases; J trimming: 10 bases; junction bases outside the gene matches: 7. CDR3 sequence (DNA): TGTGCCAGCAGTTACGTATCCCAGGGGGTAGCTTTCTTT. Encoded protein: CASSYVSQGVAFF.

This clone occurred a few times. The gene calls are TRBV5-1 and TRBJ2-7; 8 nucleotides line up with TRBD1. After removal of 3 bases from V and 5 bases from J, the junction contained 7 bases not matched to a gene. Germline assignment: CDR1 SGHRS and CDR2 YFSETQ. There are 14 residues in the CDR3. CDR3 sequence reads: CASSSPQGGNEQYF. The CDR3 coding sequence is TGCGCCAGCAGCTCCCCACAGGGGGGAAACGAGCAGTACTTC.

V is TRBV5-4 and J is TRBJ1-5; D may be TRBD1 (5 bases). Trimming pared 0 bases from V and 4 bases from J, leaving 8 bases between. Germline CDR1 reads SGHNT; CDR2 reads YYREEE (reference sequence). The CDR3 spans 14 residues. CDR3 loop: CASSLAGGNQPQHF. The CDR3 coding sequence is TGTGCCAGCAGCTTGGCCGGGGGAAATCAGCCCCAGCATTTT. The full variable domain, its missing parts supplied by reference TRBV5-4 and TRBJ1-5, is ETGVTQSPTHLIKTRGQQVTLRCSSQSGHNTVSWYQQALGQGPQFIFQYYREEENGRGNFPPRFSGLQFPNYSSELNVNALELDDSALYLCASSLAGGNQPQHFGDGTRLSIL.

This chain connects TRBV7-2 to TRBJ2-7; 9 positions match TRBD1. V gave up 6 bases and J gave up 6 bases; unmatched junction bases: 6. Germline CDR1 is SGHTA and CDR2 is FQGNSA. This CDR3 is built from 13 residues. CDR3 coding DNA: TGTGCCAGCAGGGGGACAGGGAGACGCGAGCAGTACTTC. Translating it yields CASRGTGRREQYF.

The chain employs TRBV5-4 and TRBJ2-5; 11 bases are a match to TRBD2. The CDR3 sequence is 15 residues long. Germline lookup yields CDR1 SGHNT and CDR2 YYREEE (reference sequence). V shed 4 bases and J 2 bases; nucleotides not matched to a gene: 4. The CDR3 protein is CASSRRLAGQETQYF. CDR3 sequence (DNA): TGTGCCAGCAGCCGCCGACTAGCGGGACAAGAGACCCAGTACTTC.

The rearrangement links TRBV5-6 to TRBJ2-7; maybe TRBD2 (6 bases). Germline CDR1 reads SGHDT; CDR2 reads YYEEEE. The V end lost 6 bases, the J end lost 2 bases, and 21 bases lay between the germline ends. The CDR3 consists of 16 residues. CDR3 nucleotide sequence: TGTGCCAGCACGTATTTGGCGGGACGGGTGACCTACGAGCAGTACTTC. It specifies CASTYLAGRVTYEQYF.

The chain employs TRBV30 and TRBJ1-1; D may be TRBD1 (5 bases). Germline-derived CDR1 and CDR2 are GTSNPN and SVGIG (reference sequence). Trimming removed 2 bases at V and 1 base at J, with 20 bases between. The CDR3 is 17 residues long. This chain's CDR3 is CAWSYSVRGWENTEAFF. CDR3 bases: TGTGCCTGGAGTTACTCCGTGCGGGGGTGGGAGAACACTGAAGCTTTCTTT.

This clone was counted between two and nine times. The V call is TRBV6-5, the J call TRBJ1-5; possible D gene TRBD1, 6 bases. Germline CDR1 reads MNHEY; CDR2 reads SVGAGI. CDR3 length: 13 amino acids. V gave up 6 bases and J gave up 5 bases, with 11 bases separating them. CDR3 DNA: TGTGCCAGCAGGGGAGGGGGGCATCAGCCCCAGCATTTT. It specifies CASRGGGHQPQHF.